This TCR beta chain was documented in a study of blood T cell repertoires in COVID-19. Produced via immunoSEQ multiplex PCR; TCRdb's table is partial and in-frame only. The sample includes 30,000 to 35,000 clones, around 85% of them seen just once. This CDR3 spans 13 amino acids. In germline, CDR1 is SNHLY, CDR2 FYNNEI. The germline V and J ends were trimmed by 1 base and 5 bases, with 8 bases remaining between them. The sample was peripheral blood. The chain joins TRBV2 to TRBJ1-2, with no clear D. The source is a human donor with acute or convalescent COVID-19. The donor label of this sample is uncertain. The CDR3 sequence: CASSEEGSYGYTF. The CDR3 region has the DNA TGTGCCAGCAGTGAAGAAGGGAGTTATGGCTACACCTTC.